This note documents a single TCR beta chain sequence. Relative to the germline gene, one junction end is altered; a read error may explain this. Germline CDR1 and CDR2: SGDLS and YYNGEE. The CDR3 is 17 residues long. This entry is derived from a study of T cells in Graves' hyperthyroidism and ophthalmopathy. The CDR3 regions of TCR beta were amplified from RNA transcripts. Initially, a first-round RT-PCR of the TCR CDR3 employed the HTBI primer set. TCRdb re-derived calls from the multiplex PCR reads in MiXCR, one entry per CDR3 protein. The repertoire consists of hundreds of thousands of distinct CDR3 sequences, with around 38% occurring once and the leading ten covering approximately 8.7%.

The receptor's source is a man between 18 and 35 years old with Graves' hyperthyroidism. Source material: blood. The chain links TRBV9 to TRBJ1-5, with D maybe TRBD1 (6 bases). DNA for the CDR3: TGTGCCAGCAGCTCCCCTACGCTTGGCCGGGACAATCGGCCCCAGCATTTT. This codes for CASSSPTLGRDNRPQHF. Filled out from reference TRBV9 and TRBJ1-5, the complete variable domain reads DSGVTQTPKHLITATGQRVTLRCSPRSGDLSVYWYQQSLDQGLQFLIQYYNGEERAKGNILERFSAQQFPDLHSELNLSSLELGDSALYFCASSSPTLGRDNRPQHFGDGTRLSIL.